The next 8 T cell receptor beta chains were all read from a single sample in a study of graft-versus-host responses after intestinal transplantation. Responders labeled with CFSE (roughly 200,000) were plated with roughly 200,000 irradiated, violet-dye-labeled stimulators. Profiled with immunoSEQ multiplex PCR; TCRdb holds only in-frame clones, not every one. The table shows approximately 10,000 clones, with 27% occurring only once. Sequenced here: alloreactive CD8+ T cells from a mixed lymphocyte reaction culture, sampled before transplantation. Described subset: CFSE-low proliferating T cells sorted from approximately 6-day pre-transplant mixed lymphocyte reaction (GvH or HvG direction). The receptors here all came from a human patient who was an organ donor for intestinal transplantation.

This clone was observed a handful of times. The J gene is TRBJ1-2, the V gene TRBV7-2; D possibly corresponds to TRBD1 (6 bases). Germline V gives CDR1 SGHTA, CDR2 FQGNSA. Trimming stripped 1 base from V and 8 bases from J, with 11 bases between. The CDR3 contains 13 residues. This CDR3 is CASSLGQVSGYTF. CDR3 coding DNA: TGTGCCAGCAGCTTAGGACAGGTTTCCGGCTACACCTTC. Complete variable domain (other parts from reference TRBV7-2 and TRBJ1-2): GAGVSQSPSNKVTEKGKDVELRCDPISGHTALYWYRQSLGQGLEFLIYFQGNSAPDKSGLPSDRFSAERTGGSVSTLTIQRTQQEDSAVYLCASSLGQVSGYTFGSGTRLTVV.

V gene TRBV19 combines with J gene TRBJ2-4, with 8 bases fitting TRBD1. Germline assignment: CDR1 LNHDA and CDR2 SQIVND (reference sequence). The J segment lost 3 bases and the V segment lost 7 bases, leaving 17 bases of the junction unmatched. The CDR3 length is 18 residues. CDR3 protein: CASTPMWGRGHVKNIQYF. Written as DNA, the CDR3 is TGTGCCAGTACTCCCATGTGGGGCAGGGGGCACGTCAAAAACATTCAGTACTTC.

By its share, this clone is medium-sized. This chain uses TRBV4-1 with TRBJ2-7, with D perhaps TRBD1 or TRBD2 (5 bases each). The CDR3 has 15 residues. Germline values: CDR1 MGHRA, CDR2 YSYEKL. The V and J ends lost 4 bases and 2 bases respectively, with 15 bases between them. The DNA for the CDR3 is TGCGCCAGCAGCCCCAGGGAGAGGGGAGCCTACGAGCAGTACTTC. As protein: CASSPRERGAYEQYF.

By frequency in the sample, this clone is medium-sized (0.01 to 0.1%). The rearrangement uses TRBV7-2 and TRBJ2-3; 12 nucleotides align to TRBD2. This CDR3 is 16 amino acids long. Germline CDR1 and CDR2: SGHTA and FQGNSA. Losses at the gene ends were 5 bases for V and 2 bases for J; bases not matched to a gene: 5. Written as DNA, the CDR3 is TGTGCCAGCAGCAGTTGGACTAGCGGGGACACAGATACGCAGTATTTT. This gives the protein CASSSWTSGDTDTQYF. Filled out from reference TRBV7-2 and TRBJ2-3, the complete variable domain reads GAGVSQSPSNKVTEKGKDVELRCDPISGHTALYWYRQSLGQGLEFLIYFQGNSAPDKSGLPSDRFSAERTGGSVSTLTIQRTQQEDSAVYLCASSSWTSGDTDTQYFGPGTRLTVL.

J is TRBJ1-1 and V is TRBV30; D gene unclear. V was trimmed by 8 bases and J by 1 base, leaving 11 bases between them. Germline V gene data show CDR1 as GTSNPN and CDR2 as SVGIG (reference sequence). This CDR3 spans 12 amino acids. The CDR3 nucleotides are TGTGCCGGTGGAACGGAGAACACTGAAGCTTTCTTT. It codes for CAGGTENTEAFF.

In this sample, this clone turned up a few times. CDR3 sequence (DNA): TGTGCCAGCAGCACGGAGGATCTCCGCTACGAGCAGTACTTC. Its translation is CASSTEDLRYEQYF. The chain couples TRBV7-2 to TRBJ2-7; a possible D gene is TRBD2 (5 bases). CDR3 size: 14 residues. Trimming removed 5 bases from V and 3 bases from J, with 14 bases in between. Per the germline V gene, CDR1 is SGHTA and CDR2 is FQGNSA.

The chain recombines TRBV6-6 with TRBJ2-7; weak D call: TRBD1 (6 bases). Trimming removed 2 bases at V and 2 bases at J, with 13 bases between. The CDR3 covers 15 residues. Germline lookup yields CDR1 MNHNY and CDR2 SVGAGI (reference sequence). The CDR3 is CASSYEQGGAYEQYF. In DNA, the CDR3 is TGTGCCAGCAGTTACGAACAGGGTGGGGCCTACGAGCAGTACTTC.

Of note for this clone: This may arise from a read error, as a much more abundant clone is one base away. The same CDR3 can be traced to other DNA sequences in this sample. CDR3 loop: CASSPPRLAGATGELFF. The CDR3 DNA follows: TGTGCCAGCAGTCCCCCCCGACTAGCGGGGGCCACCGGGGAGCTGTTTTTT. The chain links TRBV27 to TRBJ2-2; TRBD2 aligns across 12 bases. The germline V gene encodes CDR1 MNHEY and CDR2 SMNVEV (reference sequence). The trim removed 5 bases at V and 4 bases at J, leaving 8 bases unmatched. The CDR3 consists of 17 residues.